A single sample gave rise to the 29 T cell receptor beta chains below, sequenced in a study of cytomegalovirus exposure and HLA in healthy donors. Use of 60 Vbeta and 13 Jbeta primers characterized the PCR. The data were produced by immunoSEQ multiplex PCR, yet TCRdb's version contains in-frame clones alone and is incomplete. Among approximately 140,000 clones listed, around two thirds were seen once. The sample taken for sequencing was PBMCs. The receptors shown here come from a human donor in good health.

There are a few counts of this clone. CDR3 in amino acids: CASSLFSGQNTEAFF. The DNA for the CDR3 is TGTGCCAGCAGCTTATTTTCAGGCCAGAACACTGAAGCTTTCTTT. V gene TRBV7-8 combines with J gene TRBJ1-1; D remains ambiguous. Germline lookup yields CDR1 SGHVS and CDR2 FQNEAQ. The CDR3 runs to 15 residues. V gave up 2 bases and J gave up 1 base, with 11 bases separating them.

The chain combines TRBV9 with TRBJ1-6, with D perhaps matching TRBD1 (6 bases). The ends were cut back, 0 bases at V and 6 bases at J, with 10 bases in the middle. The CDR3 is made up of 15 amino acids. Germline CDR1 and CDR2: SGDLS and YYNGEE. The CDR3 DNA reads TGTGCCAGCAGCGTAGCGGGGGGGCGTAATTCACCCCTCCACTTT. Its protein product is CASSVAGGRNSPLHF.

To note about this clone: Distinct nucleotide sequences in the sample also encode this CDR3. The chain is built from TRBV6-1 and TRBJ1-2; D call uncertain. This CDR3 region has 13 residues. Looked up from germline, CDR1 is MNHNS and CDR2 is SASEGT. The V end was cut by 1 base, the J end by 5 bases, with 8 bases between. The CDR3 protein is CASSEEGGYGYTF. The CDR3 DNA is TGTGCCAGCAGTGAAGAGGGAGGGTATGGCTACACCTTC.

This clone has only a few counts. V gene TRBV5-1 combines with J gene TRBJ1-2, with TRBD1 matching over 8 bases. The junction had 2 bases not matched to a gene; V was cut back by 0 bases and J by 4 bases. The germline V gene encodes CDR1 SGHRS and CDR2 YFSETQ. The CDR3 length is 14 residues. The CDR3 sequence: CASSLGQGSYGYTF. CDR3 coding DNA: TGCGCCAGCAGCTTGGGACAGGGGTCCTATGGCTACACCTTC.

This clone was observed a handful of times. The junction departs from the called germline gene at one end, perhaps through a read error. Other nucleotide sequences in the sample specify the same CDR3. This chain uses TRBV5-4 with TRBJ2-7; 8 nucleotides align to TRBD1. This CDR3 has 13 residues. Per germline, CDR1 SGHNT and CDR2 YYREEE (reference sequence). Written as DNA, the CDR3 is TGCGCCAGCAGCCAACGGACAGGGCGCGAGCAGTACTTC. Translation gives CASSQRTGREQYF. Looking up the rest from reference TRBV5-4 and TRBJ2-7 gives the full variable domain: ETGVTQSPTHLIKTRGQQVTLRCSSQSGHNTVSWYQQALGQGPQFIFQYYREEENGRGNFPPRFSGLQFPNYSSELNVNALELDDSALYLCASSQRTGREQYFGPGTRLTVT.

The chain has TRBV20-1 and TRBJ2-5; no firm D call. The CDR3 is 11 residues long. Germline CDR1 and CDR2: DFQATT and SNEGSKA (reference sequence). Trimming took 6 bases from V and 5 from J, leaving 10 bases between them. In DNA, the CDR3 is TGCAGTGCCTGGGCCCCGGAGACCCAGTACTTC. Protein product: CSAWAPETQYF.

This chain links TRBV29-1 with TRBJ1-1; D not resolved. The CDR3 sequence is 10 residues long. The germline gives CDR1 SQVTM, CDR2 ANQGSEA. V lost 5 bases, J lost 8 bases, and 9 bases lay in between. The CDR3 reads CSVSGQEAFF. CDR3 nucleotide sequence: TGCAGCGTTTCCGGTCAAGAAGCTTTCTTT.

This chain uses TRBV5-4 with TRBJ1-4; TRBD1 agrees at 8 bases. This CDR3 is built from 14 residues. From germline, CDR1 is SGHNT and CDR2 YYREEE (reference sequence). Germline trimming cut 3 bases from V and 5 bases from J; bases unmatched to any gene: 3. The CDR3 is CASSYGQGNEKLFF. CDR3 coding DNA: TGTGCCAGCAGCTACGGACAGGGCAATGAAAAACTGTTTTTT.

The chain has TRBV28 and TRBJ1-4, with TRBD1 identical over 7 bases. Germline loops: CDR1 MDHEN, CDR2 SYDVKM. The CDR3 is 13 amino acids. V lost 9 bases and J lost 5; bases outside the gene matches: 6. The DNA for the CDR3 is TGTGCCAGTACCGGGACAGTGAATGAAAAACTGTTTTTT. It codes for CASTGTVNEKLFF.

This clone was counted only a few times. CDR3 protein: CASSQGNEQFF. The CDR3 coding sequence is TGTGCCAGCAGTCAGGGAAATGAGCAGTTCTTC. This chain joins TRBV6-5 and TRBJ2-1; a possible D gene is TRBD1 (5 bases). V was trimmed by 5 bases and J by 7 bases, leaving 6 bases between them. The germline CDR1 and CDR2 sequences are MNHEY and SVGAGI. This CDR3 is 11 amino acids long.

The J gene is TRBJ1-1, the V gene TRBV10-3, with D possibly being TRBD1 (6 bases). V was trimmed by 7 bases and J by 4 bases, leaving 13 bases between them. This CDR3 spans 13 amino acids. In germline, CDR1 is ENHRY, CDR2 SYGVKD. CDR3 protein: CAINQQGTTEAFF. The CDR3 bases are TGTGCCATCAACCAACAGGGAACCACTGAAGCTTTCTTT.

About this clone: The junction does not match germline at one end; this may be a read error. The chain uses TRBV7-9 and TRBJ2-5, with 8 bases matching TRBD2. The germline V gene has CDR1 SEHNR and CDR2 FQNEAQ (reference sequence). The CDR3 is 15 residues long. For the CDR3, the DNA is TGTGCCAGCAGCGTAGCGGGGAGTCCTGGAGAGACCCAGTACTTC. Its translation is CASSVAGSPGETQYF. Supplemented by reference TRBV7-9 and TRBJ2-5, the full variable domain reads DTGVSQNPRHKITKRGQNVTFRCDPISEHNRLYWYRQTLGQGPEFLTYFQNEAQLEKSRLLSDRFSAERPKGSFSTLEIQRTEQGDSAMYLCASSVAGSPGETQYFGPGTRLLVL.

In DNA, the CDR3 is TGTGCCAGCAGCTTAGTACAGGCGGGAGGAGAAGCTTTCTTT. This sequence encodes CASSLVQAGGEAFF. The rearrangement uses TRBV11-1 and TRBJ1-1, with a weak D call TRBD1 (5 bases). V lost 1 base to trimming and J lost 8 bases, with 14 bases between them. The V gene's germline CDR1 is SGHAT and CDR2 FQDESV (reference sequence). This CDR3 region has 14 residues.

This chain connects TRBV5-1 to TRBJ1-2; D is possibly TRBD1 (6 bases). This CDR3 is 15 amino acids long. Germline CDR1 SGHRS, CDR2 YFSETQ. V was trimmed by 2 bases and J by 6 bases, leaving 17 bases between them. The CDR3 reads CASSLQGTSGDGYTF. The CDR3 DNA is TGCGCCAGCAGCTTACAGGGCACGTCGGGCGATGGCTACACCTTC. Supplemented by reference TRBV5-1 and TRBJ1-2, the full variable domain reads KAGVTQTPRYLIKTRGQQVTLSCSPISGHRSVSWYQQTPGQGLQFLFEYFSETQRNKGNFPGRFSGRQFSNSRSEMNVSTLELGDSALYLCASSLQGTSGDGYTFGSGTRLTVV.

This chain joins TRBV5-1 and TRBJ2-7; TRBD1 aligns across 7 bases. The V segment lost 4 bases and the J segment 2 bases; nucleotides outside the gene matches: 9. This CDR3 contains 15 residues. Germline assignment: CDR1 SGHRS and CDR2 YFSETQ. CDR3 in DNA: TGCGCCAGCAGCAGTACGGGACAGCCCACCTACGAGCAGTACTTC. Residues: CASSSTGQPTYEQYF.

The rearrangement joins TRBV19 to TRBJ1-3, with D possibly matching TRBD1 (6 bases). The V gene lost 7 bases and the J gene lost 2 bases, with 15 bases spanning the gap. Germline CDR1 LNHDA, CDR2 SQIVND (reference sequence). CDR3 length equals 15 residues. The CDR3 region is CASTDWGQAGNTIYF. CDR3 sequence (DNA): TGTGCCAGTACAGACTGGGGGCAAGCTGGAAACACCATATATTTT.

The chain has TRBV14 and TRBJ2-2, with 10 positions matching TRBD2. Germline assignment: CDR1 SGHDN and CDR2 FVKESK. CDR3 size: 18 residues. Germline trimming cut 0 bases from V and 1 base from J; bases unmatched to any gene: 5. CDR3 DNA: TGTGCCAGCAGCCAAGATAGACGGACTAGCGGGAACACCGGGGAGCTGTTTTTT. This sequence encodes CASSQDRRTSGNTGELFF.

The chain employs TRBV21-1 and TRBJ2-7; the DNA was not used to check the table's D call, TRBD1. TRBV21-1 constitutes a pseudogene. The CDR3 runs 17 residues. CDR3 in DNA: TGTGCCAGCAGCAAAGATCCCGACAGGGTACTTACCTACGAGCAGTACTTC. It translates to CASSKDPDRVLTYEQYF.

This clone was recorded a few times. The V call is TRBV27, the J call TRBJ2-1, with D perhaps TRBD2 (5 bases). CDR3 length: 13 amino acids. V lost 2 bases and J lost 6, with 8 bases in between. Germline CDR1 MNHEY, CDR2 SMNVEV (reference sequence). CDR3 protein: CASSLASPNEQFF. CDR3 nucleotide sequence: TGTGCCAGCAGTTTAGCTAGCCCCAATGAGCAGTTCTTC.

V gene TRBV11-2 combines with J gene TRBJ2-4, with D maybe TRBD1 (6 bases). Germline V lookup: CDR1 SGHAT, CDR2 FQNNGV. V shed 3 bases and J shed 2 bases, with 11 bases lying between them. The CDR3 extends over 15 amino acids. CDR3 in DNA: TGTGCCAGCAGCTTCCAGGGACACCCCAAAAACATTCAGTACTTC. It yields the protein CASSFQGHPKNIQYF.

The chain recombines TRBV15 with TRBJ1-4; no clear D. V was shortened by 3 bases and J by 6 bases, with 11 bases between the two germline ends. Per germline, CDR1 LNHNV and CDR2 YYDKDF (reference sequence). This CDR3 is built from 14 residues. In DNA form, the CDR3 reads TGTGCCACCAGCAGCGGGGTTAGGGATGAAAAACTGTTTTTT. This sequence encodes CATSSGVRDEKLFF.

This clone was observed a single time. J is TRBJ1-3 and V is TRBV7-6; TRBD1 agrees at 11 bases. Germline values: CDR1 SGHVS, CDR2 FNYEAQ. This CDR3 is built from 17 residues. Unmatched junction bases numbered 4, after V lost 2 bases and J lost 1 base. CDR3 residues: CASSLLDRGLSGNTIYF. The CDR3 DNA reads TGTGCCAGCAGCTTACTGGACAGGGGGCTTTCTGGAAACACCATATATTTT.

The V and J genes are TRBV13 and TRBJ2-1; 7 positions agree with TRBD1. This CDR3 comprises 13 residues. With 7 bases clipped from V and 4 bases from J, the junction kept 4 bases outside the gene matches. Germline V gives CDR1 PRHDT, CDR2 FYEKMQ (reference sequence). CDR3 sequence: CASNRDRYNEQFF. Written as DNA, the CDR3 is TGTGCCAGCAACCGGGACAGATACAATGAGCAGTTCTTC.

A few counts support this clone. The J gene is TRBJ1-1, the V gene TRBV2; 7 positions match TRBD1. Trimming removed 8 bases from V and 4 bases from J; junction bases left unmatched: 7. Germline V lookup: CDR1 SNHLY, CDR2 FYNNEI. The CDR3 sequence is 13 residues long. The CDR3 bases are TGTGCCAGCGGGAATTCAGGGGGCACTGAAGCTTTCTTT. It specifies CASGNSGGTEAFF.

This chain joins TRBV2 and TRBJ2-7; TRBD1 matches 7 bases. Germline-derived CDR1 and CDR2 are SNHLY and FYNNEI. The CDR3 covers 14 residues. V lost 5 bases, J lost 3 bases, and 7 bases stayed unmatched. CDR3 protein: CASSWGQQGYEQYF. The CDR3 DNA follows: TGTGCCAGCAGTTGGGGACAGCAGGGCTACGAGCAGTACTTC.

This rearrangement joins TRBV4-3 to TRBJ2-2, with 10 nucleotides matching TRBD2. The CDR3 covers 19 residues. V lost 0 bases and J lost 2; bases outside the gene matches: 9. Germline values: CDR1 LGHNA, CDR2 YSLEER. DNA for the CDR3: TGCGCCAGCAGCCAAGATCCGGCTAGCGGGGGAAGAAACACCGGGGAGCTGTTTTTT. Translation gives CASSQDPASGGRNTGELFF.

The table lists this clone with a count of one. CDR3 sequence: CASSGTGASTDTQYF. The CDR3 DNA is TGTGCCAGCAGTGGGACAGGGGCCAGCACAGATACGCAGTATTTT. The chain is built from TRBV2 and TRBJ2-3; 9 positions agree with TRBD1. Looked up from germline, CDR1 is SNHLY and CDR2 is FYNNEI. The ends lost 4 bases at V and 0 bases at J; junction bases unmatched: 2. The CDR3 spans 15 residues.

This sequence joins TRBV5-1 and TRBJ2-5, with 9 bases fitting TRBD2. The length of the CDR3 is 16 residues. V lost 1 base, J lost 2 bases, and 6 bases stayed unmatched. Looked up from germline, CDR1 is SGHRS and CDR2 is YFSETQ. CDR3: CASSLSGRGGQETQYF. CDR3 bases: TGCGCCAGCAGCTTGTCCGGGCGGGGGGGACAAGAGACCCAGTACTTC.

The rearrangement uses TRBV21-1 and TRBJ1-3. TRBV21-1 is flagged as a pseudogene. This CDR3 has 14 amino acids. CDR3 DNA: TGTGCCAGCAGCAAAAGAGGAATCGGAAACACCATATATTTT. This encodes CASSKRGIGNTIYF.